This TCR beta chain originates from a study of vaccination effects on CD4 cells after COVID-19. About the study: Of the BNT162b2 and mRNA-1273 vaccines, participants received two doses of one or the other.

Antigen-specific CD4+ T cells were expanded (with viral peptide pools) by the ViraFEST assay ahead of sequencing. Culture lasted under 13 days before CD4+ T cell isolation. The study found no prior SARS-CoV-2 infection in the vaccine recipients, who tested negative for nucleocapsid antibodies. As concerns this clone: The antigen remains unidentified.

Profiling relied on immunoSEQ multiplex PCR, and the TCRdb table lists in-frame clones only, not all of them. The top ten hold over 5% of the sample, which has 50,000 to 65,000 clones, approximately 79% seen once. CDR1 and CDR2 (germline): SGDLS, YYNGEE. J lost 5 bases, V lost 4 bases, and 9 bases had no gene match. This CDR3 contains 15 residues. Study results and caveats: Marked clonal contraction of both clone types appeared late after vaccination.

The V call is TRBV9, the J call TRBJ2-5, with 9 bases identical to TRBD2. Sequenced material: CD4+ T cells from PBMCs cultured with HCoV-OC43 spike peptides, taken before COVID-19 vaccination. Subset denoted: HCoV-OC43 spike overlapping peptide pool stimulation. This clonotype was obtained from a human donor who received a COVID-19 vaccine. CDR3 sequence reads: CASSSRGTSSETQYF. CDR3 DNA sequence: TGTGCCAGCAGCTCCCGGGGGACTAGCAGCGAGACCCAGTACTTC.